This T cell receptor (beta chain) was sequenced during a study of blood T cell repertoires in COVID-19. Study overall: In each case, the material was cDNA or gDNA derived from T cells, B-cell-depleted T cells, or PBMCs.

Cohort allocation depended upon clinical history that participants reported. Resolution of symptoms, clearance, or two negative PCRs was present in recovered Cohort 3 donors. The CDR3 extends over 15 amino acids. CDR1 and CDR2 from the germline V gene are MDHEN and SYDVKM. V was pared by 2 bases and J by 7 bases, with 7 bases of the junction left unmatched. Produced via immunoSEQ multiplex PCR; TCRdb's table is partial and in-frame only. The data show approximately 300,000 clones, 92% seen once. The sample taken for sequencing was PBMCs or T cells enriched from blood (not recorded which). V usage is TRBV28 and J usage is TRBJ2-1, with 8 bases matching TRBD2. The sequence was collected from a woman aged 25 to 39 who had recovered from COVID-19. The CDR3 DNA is TGTGCCAGCAGTTTAGTGCTAGCGGGTTTAAATGAGCAGTTCTTC. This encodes CASSLVLAGLNEQFF.